The 15 T cell receptor beta chains reported below all come from one sample, sequenced in a study of radiotherapy plus CTLA-4 blockade in lung cancer. Clones were read by immunoSEQ multiplex PCR, and TCRdb kept only the in-frame ones, dropping some. The table shows under 50,000 clones, with 70% to 90% occurring only once. The sequencing here drew on peripheral blood, taken from a patient treated with radiotherapy plus ipilimumab. The receptor source for this set is a human donor with non-small cell lung cancer whose response to radiotherapy plus ipilimumab could not be evaluated.

The V call is TRBV19, the J call TRBJ2-7; D is unclear. Germline V gene sequence: CDR1 LNHDA, CDR2 SQIVND (reference sequence). The CDR3 spans 13 residues. V lost 0 bases to trimming and J lost 6 bases, with 9 bases between them. CDR3 DNA sequence: TGTGCCAGTAGTATAGACAGGTCAGGCGAGCAGTACTTC. Amino acid sequence: CASSIDRSGEQYF.

This chain links TRBV6-5 with TRBJ2-2; D perhaps matches TRBD2 (5 bases). Germline CDR1 MNHEY, CDR2 SVGAGI. This CDR3 is built from 15 residues. Trimming removed 6 bases from V and 5 bases from J, with 16 bases in between. This chain's CDR3 is CASSSGVVRTGELFF. As DNA, the CDR3 is TGTGCCAGCAGCTCCGGGGTAGTGAGGACCGGGGAGCTGTTTTTT.

The rearrangement joins TRBV7-9 to TRBJ1-3; D not resolved. Germline V gene sequence: CDR1 SEHNR, CDR2 FQNEAQ (reference sequence). Trimming shortened V by 2 bases and J by 3 bases, and 14 bases separated the two germline ends. CDR3 length: 16 residues. The CDR3 DNA reads TGTGCCAGCAGCTTATGGCCCGGCGCGGGTGGAAACACCATATATTTT. Protein sequence: CASSLWPGAGGNTIYF.

This CDR3 reads CASSFPDMSQETQYF. CDR3 coding DNA: TGTGCCAGCAGCTTTCCCGATATGAGTCAAGAGACCCAGTACTTC. V and J are TRBV7-2 and TRBJ2-5; D gene ambiguous. The CDR3 sequence is 15 residues long. CDR1 is SGHTA and CDR2 is FQGNSA in the germline V gene. V lost 3 bases and J 2 bases, leaving 13 bases between the germline ends.

This chain links TRBV6-6 with TRBJ2-1; maybe TRBD1 (6 bases). From germline, CDR1 is MNHNY and CDR2 SVGAGI (reference sequence). Deletions cut 2 bases from V and 1 base from J, with 12 bases between. CDR3 length: 16 residues. The CDR3 coding sequence is TGTGCCAGCAGTTACCTGGGAAGGGGGTCCTACAATGAGCAGTTCTTC. Protein sequence: CASSYLGRGSYNEQFF.

The chain carries TRBV19 and TRBJ1-1; maybe TRBD1 (5 bases). The germline V gene has CDR1 LNHDA and CDR2 SQIVND (reference sequence). The length of the CDR3 is 14 residues. V was clipped by 7 bases and J by 1 base, with 13 bases between them. The CDR3 sequence is CASKYVGQNTEAFF. DNA for the CDR3: TGTGCCAGTAAGTATGTGGGGCAGAACACTGAAGCTTTCTTT. Using reference TRBV19 and TRBJ1-1 for the parts outside the CDR3, the full variable domain is DGGITQSPKYLFRKEGQNVTLSCEQNLNHDAMYWYRQDPGQGLRLIYYSQIVNDFQKGDIAEGYSVSREKKESFPLTVTSAQKNPTAFYLCASKYVGQNTEAFFGQGTRLTVV.

This clone was counted a few times. The chain uses TRBV4-2 and TRBJ1-3; 9 bases match TRBD1. V trimming: 4 bases; J trimming: 10 bases; junction bases outside the gene matches: 8. The CDR3 has 14 amino acids. Germline-derived CDR1 and CDR2 are LGHNA and YNFKEQ. The chain's CDR3 is CASSLGQGTETIYF. CDR3 DNA: TGTGCCAGCAGCCTTGGACAGGGGACAGAGACCATATATTTT.

This chain uses TRBV28 with TRBJ2-7, with 9 bases identical to TRBD1. The CDR3 is 16 amino acids. CDR1 and CDR2 (germline): MDHEN, SYDVKM. Losses at the gene ends were 6 bases for V and 3 bases for J; bases not matched to a gene: 12. CDR3 coding DNA: TGTGCCAGCAGCCGCGACAGGGGGTTAACCCTCTACGAGCAGTACTTC. Translated: CASSRDRGLTLYEQYF. The whole variable domain, remainder taken from reference TRBV28 and TRBJ2-7, is DVKVTQSSRYLVKRTGEKVFLECVQDMDHENMFWYRQDPGLGLRLIYFSYDVKMKEKGDIPEGYSVSREKKERFSLILESASTNQTSMYLCASSRDRGLTLYEQYFGPGTRLTVT.

This chain links TRBV5-4 with TRBJ2-6, with 10 bases fitting TRBD1. The CDR3 runs 18 residues. Germline V CDR1 and CDR2: SGHNT, YYREEE (reference sequence). The trim removed 7 bases at V and 1 base at J, leaving 11 bases unmatched. The CDR3 protein is CASATGAGQGSGANVLTF. The CDR3 DNA sequence: TGTGCCAGCGCCACGGGGGCGGGACAGGGGTCTGGGGCCAACGTCCTGACTTTC.

The chain couples TRBV28 to TRBJ2-2; possible D gene TRBD1, 6 bases. The CDR3 runs 13 residues. V was cut by 6 bases and J by 7 bases, with 12 bases left in between. Germline CDR1 reads MDHEN; CDR2 reads SYDVKM. This chain's CDR3 is CASSPQGHGELFF. In DNA form, the CDR3 reads TGTGCCAGCAGCCCACAGGGCCACGGGGAGCTGTTTTTT.

This chain connects TRBV9 to TRBJ1-1; TRBD1 might be the D (5 bases). CDR3 length equals 14 residues. CDR1 and CDR2 from the germline V gene are SGDLS and YYNGEE. Between the trimmed V and J ends, which lost 3 bases and 0 bases, there was a span of 9 bases. CDR3 coding DNA: TGTGCCAGCAGCGCGCAGACAGTGAACACTGAAGCTTTCTTT. Protein sequence: CASSAQTVNTEAFF. The whole variable domain, filled in from reference TRBV9 and TRBJ1-1, reads DSGVTQTPKHLITATGQRVTLRCSPRSGDLSVYWYQQSLDQGLQFLIQYYNGEERAKGNILERFSAQQFPDLHSELNLSSLELGDSALYFCASSAQTVNTEAFFGQGTRLTVV.

V usage is TRBV9 and J usage is TRBJ2-7, with TRBD2 as a possible D gene (6 bases). The CDR3 loop spans 15 amino acids. V was clipped by 2 bases and J by 0 bases, with 12 bases between them. CDR1 and CDR2 from the germline V gene are SGDLS and YYNGEE. The CDR3 DNA reads as TGTGCCAGCAGCGTGGGGGGAGGTATCTCCTACGAGCAGTACTTC. It specifies CASSVGGGISYEQYF.

The chain recombines TRBV11-2 with TRBJ2-7; 10 bases align to TRBD2. V lost 2 bases to trimming and J lost 4 bases; unmatched junction nucleotides: 5. CDR3 size: 15 residues. CDR1 and CDR2 from the germline V gene are SGHAT and FQNNGV. CDR3 region: CASSLSASGSYEQYF. As DNA, the CDR3 is TGTGCCAGCAGCTTAAGCGCTAGCGGGAGTTACGAGCAGTACTTC.

The chain combines TRBV7-9 with TRBJ2-7; 9 bases align to TRBD2. CDR3 length equals 15 residues. V lost 6 bases, J lost 7 bases, and 13 bases stayed unmatched. Germline loops: CDR1 SEHNR, CDR2 FQNEAQ (reference sequence). For the CDR3, the DNA is TGTGCCAGCAGTTCCGTCAGCGGGAGGCATGGGGAGCAGTACTTC. Its translation is CASSSVSGRHGEQYF.

The rearrangement links TRBV5-4 to TRBJ2-1; 11 bases line up with TRBD2. Unmatched junction bases numbered 2, after V lost 0 bases and J lost 3 bases. Per germline, CDR1 SGHNT and CDR2 YYREEE (reference sequence). This CDR3 contains 16 residues. The CDR3 spells CASSLEGLADYNEQFF. Here the CDR3 DNA reads TGTGCCAGCAGCTTGGAGGGACTAGCGGACTACAATGAGCAGTTCTTC.